This TCR beta chain was documented in a study of cytomegalovirus exposure and HLA in healthy donors. Study conclusions and caveats: Usually a TCR sequence was rare, but some public TCRs were found in many donors.

Of note for this clone: Its antigen is currently unknown.

The PCR employed 60 Vbeta primers together with 13 Jbeta primers. The table came from immunoSEQ multiplex PCR; TCRdb's copy has only in-frame clones and leaves some out. Here the sample spans under 150,000 clones, 75% to 90% being singletons. The V and J ends lost 7 bases and 2 bases respectively, with 2 bases between them. Germline V gives CDR1 MGHDK, CDR2 SYGVNS. There are 11 residues in the CDR3. This chain uses TRBV25-1 with TRBJ2-2; D remains ambiguous. Sequencing was performed on PBMCs. The clonotype originates from a man younger than 40 in good health and CMV-seronegative. CDR3 region: CASTNTGELFF. CDR3 nucleotides: TGTGCCAGCACAAACACCGGGGAGCTGTTTTTT.